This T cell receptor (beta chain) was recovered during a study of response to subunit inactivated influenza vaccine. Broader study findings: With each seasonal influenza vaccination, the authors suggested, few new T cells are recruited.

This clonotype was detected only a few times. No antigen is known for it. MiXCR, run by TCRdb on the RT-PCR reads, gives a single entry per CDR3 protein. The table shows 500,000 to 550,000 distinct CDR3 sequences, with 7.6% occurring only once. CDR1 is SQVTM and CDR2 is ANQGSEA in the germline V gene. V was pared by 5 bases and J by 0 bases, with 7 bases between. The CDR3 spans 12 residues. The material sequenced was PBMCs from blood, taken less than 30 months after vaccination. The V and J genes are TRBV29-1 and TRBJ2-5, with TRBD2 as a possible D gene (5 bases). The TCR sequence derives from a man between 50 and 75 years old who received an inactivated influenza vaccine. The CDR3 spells CSVSGYQETQYF. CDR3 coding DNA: TGCAGCGTTTCGGGGTACCAAGAGACCCAGTACTTC.